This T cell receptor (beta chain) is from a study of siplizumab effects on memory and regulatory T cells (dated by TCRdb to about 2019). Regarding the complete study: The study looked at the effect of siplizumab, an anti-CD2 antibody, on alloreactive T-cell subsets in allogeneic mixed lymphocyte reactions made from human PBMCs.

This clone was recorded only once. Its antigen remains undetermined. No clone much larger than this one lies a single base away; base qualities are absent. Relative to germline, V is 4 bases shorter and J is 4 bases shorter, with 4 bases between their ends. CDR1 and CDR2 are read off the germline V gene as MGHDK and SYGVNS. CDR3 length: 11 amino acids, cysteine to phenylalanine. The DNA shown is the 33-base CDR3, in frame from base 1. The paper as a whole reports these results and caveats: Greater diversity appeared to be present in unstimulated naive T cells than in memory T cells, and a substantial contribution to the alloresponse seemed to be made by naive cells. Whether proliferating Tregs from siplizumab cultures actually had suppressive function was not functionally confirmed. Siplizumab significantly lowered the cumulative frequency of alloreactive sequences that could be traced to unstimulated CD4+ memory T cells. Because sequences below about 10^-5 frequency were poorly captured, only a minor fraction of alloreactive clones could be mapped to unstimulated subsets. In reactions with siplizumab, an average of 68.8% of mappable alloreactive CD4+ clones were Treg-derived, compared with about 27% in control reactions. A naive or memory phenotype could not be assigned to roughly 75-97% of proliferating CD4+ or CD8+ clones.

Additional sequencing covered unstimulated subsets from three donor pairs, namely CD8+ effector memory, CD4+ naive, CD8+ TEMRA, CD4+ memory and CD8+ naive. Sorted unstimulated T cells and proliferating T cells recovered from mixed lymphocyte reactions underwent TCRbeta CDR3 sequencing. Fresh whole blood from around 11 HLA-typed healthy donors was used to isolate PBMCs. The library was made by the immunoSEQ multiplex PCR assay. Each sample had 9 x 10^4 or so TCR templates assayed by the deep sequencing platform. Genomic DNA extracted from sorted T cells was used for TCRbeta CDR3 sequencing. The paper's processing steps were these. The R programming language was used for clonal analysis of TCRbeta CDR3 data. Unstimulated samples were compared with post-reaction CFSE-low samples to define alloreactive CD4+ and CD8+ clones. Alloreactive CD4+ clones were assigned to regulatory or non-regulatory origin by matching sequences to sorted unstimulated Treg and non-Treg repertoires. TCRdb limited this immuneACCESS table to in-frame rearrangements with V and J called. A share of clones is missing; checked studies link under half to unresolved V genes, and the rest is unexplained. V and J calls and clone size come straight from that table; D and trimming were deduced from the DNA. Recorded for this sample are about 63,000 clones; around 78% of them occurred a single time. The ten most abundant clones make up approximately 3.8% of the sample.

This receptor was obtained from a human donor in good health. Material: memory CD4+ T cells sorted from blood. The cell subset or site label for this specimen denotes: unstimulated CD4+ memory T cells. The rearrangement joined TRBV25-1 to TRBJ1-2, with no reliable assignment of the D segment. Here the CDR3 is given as CASSGLYGYTF. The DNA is TGTGCCAGCAGTGGTCTCTATGGCTACACCTTC.